This T cell receptor (beta chain) comes out of a study of radiation and T cells in renal cell carcinoma. CDR1 and CDR2 (germline): MGHRA, YSYEKL. CDR3 length equals 19 residues. Losses at the gene ends were 1 base for V and 0 bases for J; bases not matched to a gene: 14. Time point defined: blood 4 weeks post-SBRT, at nephrectomy. Treatment noted: 15 Gy SBRT to primary tumor, nephrectomy 4 weeks later. Here immunoSEQ multiplex PCR was the method, and the copy in TCRdb shows in-frame clones only, minus some. The sample holds approximately 170,000 clones, about 88% seen once. J is TRBJ1-2 and V is TRBV4-1, with TRBD1 matching over 7 bases. This sequence was found in a woman aged 50 to 65 with renal cell carcinoma. The starting material was blood, obtained from a patient whose treatment included radiotherapy and nephrectomy. The CDR3 reads CASSQGGTAGGDPNYGYTF. The CDR3 DNA is TGCGCCAGCAGCCAAGGGGGGACAGCAGGTGGAGACCCTAACTATGGCTACACCTTC.